The rows below give T cell receptor beta chains drawn from one sample of a study of blood T cell repertoires in COVID-19. Assay: immunoSEQ multiplex PCR; the TCRdb copy retains only in-frame clones and omits some. Among about 62,000 clones listed, about nine tenths were seen once. Sequenced input: peripheral blood. These receptors came from a woman older than 75 with acute or convalescent COVID-19. The CDR3 runs from the conserved cysteine through the conserved F or W. A D gene is named only where the DNA matches it firmly. Clone size, where shown, is once, few, many, or a class for clones that have expanded.

v_call	d_call	j_call	clone_size	cdr3_nt	cdr3_aa
TRBV19	NA	TRBJ1-2	NA	TGTGCCAGTAGTCAAGACAGAGACTATGGCTACACCTTC	CASSQDRDYGYTF
TRBV14	TRBD1	TRBJ2-7	NA	TGTGCCAGCAGCCAGAGACAGGGGACGTGGATGGAGCAGTACTTC	CASSQRQGTWMEQYF
TRBV5-1	TRBD1	TRBJ1-4	NA	TGCGCCAGCAGCCGGGGGACAGGGGTGGATGAAAAACTGTTTTTT	CASSRGTGVDEKLFF
TRBV7-9	NA	TRBJ1-4	few	TGTGCCAGCAGCTTATTGGCGACAAATGAAAAACTGTTTTTT	CASSLLATNEKLFF
TRBV27	TRBD2	TRBJ2-3	NA	TGTGCCAGCAGTTTCGCGGGAGGGGGCACAGATACGCAGTATTTT	CASSFAGGGTDTQYF
TRBV19	NA	TRBJ2-5	NA	TGTGCCAGTAGTATAGACCGAGGGGGTGACGCGGAGACCCAGTACTTC	CASSIDRGGDAETQYF
TRBV7-3	NA	TRBJ1-1	NA	TGTGCCAGCAGCTCCAGGGGAAGCGGCACTGAAGCTTTCTTT	CASSSRGSGTEAFF
TRBV27	TRBD1	TRBJ1-5	NA	TGTGCCAGCAGGGAAGCAGGGGGTCTCGGCAATCAGCCCCAGCATTTT	CASREAGGLGNQPQHF
TRBV11-2	TRBD2	TRBJ2-1	NA	TGTGCCAGCAGCTCAGGACTAGCGGACACCTACAATGAGCAGTTCTTC	CASSSGLADTYNEQFF
TRBV10-3	TRBD1	TRBJ1-2	NA	TGTGCCATCAGCGCCGGGACAGGGATGGGTGGCTACACCTTC	CAISAGTGMGGYTF
TRBV5-6	NA	TRBJ2-5	NA	TGTGCCAGCACCTCCTACGGGAGCCAAGAGACCCAGTACTTC	CASTSYGSQETQYF
TRBV18	NA	TRBJ1-1	NA	TGTGCCAGCTCACCGCGGGACGGAGAAGCTTTCTTT	CASSPRDGEAFF
TRBV7-3	TRBD2	TRBJ2-3	once	TGTGCCAGCAGCTTGCCGGGAGGTCAAGGATTTACGCAGTATTTT	CASSLPGGQGFTQYF